These 29 T cell receptor beta chains came from one sample sequenced in a study of T-cell memory formation after mild COVID-19. Via MiXCR, TCRdb re-called the 5' RACE reads, giving one row per CDR3 protein. The sample records 450,000 to 650,000 distinct CDR3 sequences, under 20% being singletons. The sequenced sample was PBMCs or a T cell subset sorted from them (not recorded which). The source is an adult woman who had mild COVID-19 (a few samples of this study predate the infection). Cell type and time point are not known.

In this sample, this clonotype turned up many times. CDR3 amino acids: CASSSTGLAGSNTQYF. The CDR3, as DNA: TGTGCCAGCAGCTCGACTGGACTAGCGGGGTCTAATACGCAGTATTTT. The chain joins TRBV7-2 to TRBJ2-3, with 12 bases aligning to TRBD2. Germline loops: CDR1 SGHTA, CDR2 FQGNSA. The CDR3 consists of 16 residues. V shed 4 bases and J 7 bases; nucleotides not matched to a gene: 9.

This rearrangement joins TRBV29-1 to TRBJ2-7; D possibly matches TRBD1 or TRBD2 (5 bases each). From germline, CDR1 is SQVTM and CDR2 ANQGSEA. With 4 bases removed from V and 6 bases from J, the gap between germline ends came to 19 bases. CDR3 length equals 14 residues. The CDR3 DNA reads TGCAGCGTTGCGGACGGGGCAGGGAGTACCGAGCAGTACTTC. Its protein product is CSVADGAGSTEQYF.

The CDR3 reads CASRSGMDGYTF. The CDR3 DNA is TGTGCCAGCAGGTCAGGGATGGATGGCTACACCTTC. This sequence joins TRBV7-9 and TRBJ1-2; tentatively, D is TRBD1 (5 bases). This CDR3 region has 12 residues. Trimming removed 6 bases at V and 6 bases at J, with 11 bases between. Germline V gene lookup returns CDR1 SEHNR and CDR2 FQNEAQ (reference sequence). Full variable domain (missing parts from reference TRBV7-9 and TRBJ1-2): DTGVSQNPRHKITKRGQNVTFRCDPISEHNRLYWYRQTLGQGPEFLTYFQNEAQLEKSRLLSDRFSAERPKGSFSTLEIQRTEQGDSAMYLCASRSGMDGYTFGSGTRLTVV.

The J gene is TRBJ1-5, the V gene TRBV7-2, with TRBD1 matching 9 bases. V gave up 4 bases and J gave up 8 bases; unmatched junction bases: 9. From germline, CDR1 is SGHTA and CDR2 FQGNSA. The CDR3 contains 15 residues. The CDR3 is CASSSRDRVWEPQHF. In DNA form, the CDR3 reads TGTGCCAGCAGCTCCCGGGACAGGGTTTGGGAGCCCCAGCATTTT. The whole variable domain, remainder taken from reference TRBV7-2 and TRBJ1-5, is GAGVSQSPSNKVTEKGKDVELRCDPISGHTALYWYRQSLGQGLEFLIYFQGNSAPDKSGLPSDRFSAERTGGSVSTLTIQRTQQEDSAVYLCASSSRDRVWEPQHFGDGTRLSIL.

There are a few counts of this clonotype. The chain combines TRBV7-9 with TRBJ1-4, with TRBD1 matching 9 bases. V was clipped by 5 bases and J by 7 bases; unmatched bases: 5. Germline-derived CDR1 and CDR2 are SEHNR and FQNEAQ (reference sequence). This CDR3 is built from 14 residues. The CDR3 DNA reads as TGTGCCAGCAGCGCGGGACAGGGCGGTGAAAAACTGTTTTTT. Its protein is CASSAGQGGEKLFF.

The rearrangement uses TRBV7-9 and TRBJ2-1; D is unclear. Trimming took 4 bases from V and 7 from J, leaving 14 bases between them. The CDR3 extends over 14 amino acids. Looked up from germline, CDR1 is SEHNR and CDR2 is FQNEAQ (reference sequence). CDR3 sequence reads: CASSSPGLKNEQFF. The CDR3 nucleotides are TGTGCCAGCAGCTCTCCGGGTCTAAAAAATGAGCAGTTCTTC.

This chain connects TRBV7-9 to TRBJ2-7, with 9 bases that match TRBD1. Germline CDR1 SEHNR, CDR2 FQNEAQ (reference sequence). The CDR3 covers 15 residues. The V and J ends lost 4 bases and 3 bases, in that order; junction bases with no gene match: 7. Written as DNA, the CDR3 is TGTGCCAGCAGCTCTCCGGGACAGGGAAACTACGAGCAGTACTTC. It yields the protein CASSSPGQGNYEQYF.

V gene TRBV30 combines with J gene TRBJ1-2; no clear D gene. CDR3 length equals 16 residues. Germline CDR1 is GTSNPN and CDR2 is SVGIG (reference sequence). V was cut by 0 bases and J by 2 bases, with 16 bases left in between. CDR3 protein: CAWSVDTALRNYGYTF. CDR3 nucleotides: TGTGCCTGGAGTGTTGATACCGCCTTGAGAAACTATGGCTACACCTTC.

The chain links TRBV30 to TRBJ1-1, with TRBD1 identical over 7 bases. Germline CDR1 GTSNPN, CDR2 SVGIG (reference sequence). The CDR3 loop spans 16 amino acids. With V trimmed by 0 bases and J by 1 base, 8 bases remained unmatched. The chain's CDR3 is CAWSVFVTGANTEAFF. CDR3 nucleotide sequence: TGTGCCTGGAGTGTATTTGTAACAGGGGCGAACACTGAAGCTTTCTTT. The variable domain in full, with the rest retrieved from reference TRBV30 and TRBJ1-1, is SQTIHQWPATLVQPVGSPLSLECTVEGTSNPNLYWYRQAAGRGLQLLFYSVGIGQISSEVPQNLSASRPQDRQFILSSKKLLLSDSGFYLCAWSVFVTGANTEAFFGQGTRLTVV.

In its sample, this clonotype was seen a few times. This chain uses TRBV30 with TRBJ2-3; D remains ambiguous. The CDR3 has 12 amino acids. Germline CDR1 and CDR2: GTSNPN and SVGIG (reference sequence). The V end lost 0 bases, the J end lost 6 bases, and 7 bases lay between the germline ends. The CDR3 nucleotides read TGTGCCTGGAGTGTCTATCCCGATACGCAGTATTTT. Translated: CAWSVYPDTQYF. The whole variable domain, filled in from reference TRBV30 and TRBJ2-3, reads SQTIHQWPATLVQPVGSPLSLECTVEGTSNPNLYWYRQAAGRGLQLLFYSVGIGQISSEVPQNLSASRPQDRQFILSSKKLLLSDSGFYLCAWSVYPDTQYFGPGTRLTVL.

Turning to this clonotype: The junction departs from the called germline gene at one end, perhaps through a read error. The chain joins TRBV6-6 to TRBJ2-5, with 7 bases fitting TRBD2. Germline CDR1 is MNHNY and CDR2 is SVGAGI (reference sequence). The CDR3 loop spans 12 amino acids. CDR3 bases: TGCGGCGCTGGGAGGGGAGGAGAGACCCAGTACTTC. This translates into CGAGRGGETQYF.

The chain combines TRBV6-6 with TRBJ1-1, with 9 bases matching TRBD1. The trim removed 6 bases at V and 5 bases at J, leaving 10 bases unmatched. Germline assignment: CDR1 MNHNY and CDR2 SVGAGI (reference sequence). This CDR3 contains 15 residues. The CDR3 reads CASSQRTGDRTEAFF. In DNA, the CDR3 is TGTGCCAGCAGCCAAAGGACAGGGGATAGAACTGAAGCTTTCTTT.

V is TRBV4-3 and J is TRBJ1-5; 7 bases are a match to TRBD1. V shed 0 bases and J 1 base; nucleotides not matched to a gene: 9. Per germline, CDR1 LGHNA and CDR2 YSLEER. This CDR3 has 18 residues. The CDR3 here is CASSQDLGQQGSNQPQHF. CDR3 DNA sequence: TGCGCCAGCAGCCAAGATCTGGGACAACAGGGGAGCAATCAGCCCCAGCATTTT.

This clonotype was counted a few times. This chain uses TRBV20-1 with TRBJ2-3; the D gene is possibly TRBD2 (6 bases). V was clipped by 5 bases and J by 5 bases, with 17 bases between them. CDR1 is DFQATT and CDR2 is SNEGSKA in the germline V gene (reference sequence). The CDR3 is 14 residues long. The CDR3 loop reads CSAQEGPSGDTQYF. The CDR3 nucleotides read TGCAGTGCTCAGGAGGGGCCCAGCGGAGATACGCAGTATTTT.

This clonotype was seen only a few times. V usage is TRBV7-2 and J usage is TRBJ2-5; a possible D gene is TRBD2 (7 bases). The CDR3 runs 15 residues. CDR1 is SGHTA and CDR2 is FQGNSA in the germline V gene. V dropped 2 bases and J dropped 5 bases, with 15 bases sitting between them. This chain's CDR3 is CASSLRGGAVETQYF. In DNA form, the CDR3 reads TGTGCCAGCAGCTTACGAGGGGGGGCCGTGGAGACCCAGTACTTC. Filled out from reference TRBV7-2 and TRBJ2-5, the complete variable domain reads GAGVSQSPSNKVTEKGKDVELRCDPISGHTALYWYRQSLGQGLEFLIYFQGNSAPDKSGLPSDRFSAERTGGSVSTLTIQRTQQEDSAVYLCASSLRGGAVETQYFGPGTRLLVL.

This clonotype was seen a few times. The chain couples TRBV20-1 to TRBJ2-5, with 7 positions matching TRBD1. The CDR3 runs 15 residues. Losses at the gene ends were 0 bases for V and 1 base for J; bases not matched to a gene: 5. Germline V CDR1 and CDR2: DFQATT, SNEGSKA (reference sequence). CDR3 DNA: TGCAGTGCTAGAGATTATGGACAGGTCCAAGAGACCCAGTACTTC. Translating gives CSARDYGQVQETQYF.

There are many counts of this clonotype. V and J are TRBV7-9 and TRBJ2-2; 7 bases agree with TRBD1. The CDR3 spans 15 residues. Germline CDR1 reads SEHNR; CDR2 reads FQNEAQ (reference sequence). The V segment lost 6 bases and the J segment 2 bases; nucleotides outside the gene matches: 6. In nucleotides, the CDR3 is TGTGCCAGCAGTACCGGGACAGCTAACACCGGGGAGCTGTTTTTT. This sequence encodes CASSTGTANTGELFF.

This clonotype has just a few counts. A much larger clone differs by one base, so this may be a read error. This chain uses TRBV6-5 with TRBJ2-2, with TRBD2 identical over 13 bases. The ends lost 6 bases at V and 3 bases at J; junction bases unmatched: 1. The germline V gene encodes CDR1 MNHEY and CDR2 SVGAGI. The CDR3 is 15 residues long. The CDR3 sequence is CASRGLAGDTGELFF. The DNA for the CDR3 is TGTGCCAGCAGAGGACTAGCGGGAGACACCGGGGAGCTGTTTTTT.

The chain has TRBV30 and TRBJ1-4, with no clear D. Germline V gene sequence: CDR1 GTSNPN, CDR2 SVGIG (reference sequence). Between the trimmed V and J ends, which lost 1 base and 8 bases, there was a span of 8 bases. The CDR3 loop spans 12 amino acids. The CDR3 sequence is CAWSALYEKLFF. The CDR3 DNA reads as TGTGCCTGGAGTGCCCTTTACGAAAAACTGTTTTTT.

This clonotype was seen more than once but under ten times. The chain uses TRBV5-7 and TRBJ1-5; D unresolved. TRBV5-7 is an ORF, with its function uncertain. The length of the CDR3 is 15 residues. Trimming stripped 2 bases from V and 6 bases from J, with 15 bases between. The CDR3 loop reads CASSLVDEFSQPQHF. CDR3 DNA sequence: TGTGCCAGCAGCTTAGTGGACGAATTCTCTCAGCCCCAGCATTTT.

The gene calls are TRBV19 and TRBJ2-7, with TRBD2 identical over 8 bases. CDR3 length: 14 amino acids. Trimming cost V 9 bases and J 6 bases; bases outside gene matches: 13. The germline gives CDR1 LNHDA, CDR2 SQIVND (reference sequence). CDR3 region: CASKPSGGGGEQYF. DNA for the CDR3: TGTGCCAGCAAGCCCTCCGGGGGGGGCGGCGAGCAGTACTTC.

The V and J genes are TRBV5-1 and TRBJ1-1; D gene ambiguous. Looked up from germline, CDR1 is SGHRS and CDR2 is YFSETQ. V lost 0 bases to trimming and J lost 1 base, with 10 bases between them. This CDR3 contains 15 residues. The CDR3 reads CASSLVGFRNTEAFF. In nucleotides, the CDR3 is TGCGCCAGCAGCTTGGTAGGTTTCCGGAACACTGAAGCTTTCTTT.

This clonotype was seen a handful of times. The chain uses TRBV9 and TRBJ2-1; no reliable D call. Trimming pared 0 bases from V and 6 bases from J, leaving 4 bases between. Germline V gene sequence: CDR1 SGDLS, CDR2 YYNGEE. The CDR3 consists of 12 residues. As DNA, the CDR3 is TGTGCCAGCAGCGTAGCGGGCAATGAGCAGTTCTTC. Translation: CASSVAGNEQFF.

The V call is TRBV18, the J call TRBJ1-1, with D uncertain. This CDR3 has 16 amino acids. The V end lost 2 bases, the J end lost 3 bases, and 16 bases lay between the germline ends. Looked up from germline, CDR1 is KGHSH and CDR2 is LQKENI. The CDR3 is CASSPVITGRYTEAFF. In nucleotides, the CDR3 is TGTGCCAGCTCACCAGTAATCACGGGGAGGTACACTGAAGCTTTCTTT.

This clonotype has a handful of counts. The chain has TRBV5-1 and TRBJ2-7; TRBD2 aligns across 9 bases. Germline CDR1 is SGHRS and CDR2 is YFSETQ. V dropped 2 bases and J dropped 5; count of bases not matched to a gene: 17. The CDR3 contains 18 residues. In nucleotides, the CDR3 is TGCGCCAGCAGCTTAGGCGGATGGTCCGCGGGAGGGCCCCACGAGCAGTACTTC. It specifies CASSLGGWSAGGPHEQYF.

This clonotype showed up just a few times. The gene calls are TRBV5-6 and TRBJ1-1; D unclear. Germline loops: CDR1 SGHDT, CDR2 YYEEEE. The CDR3 is made up of 17 amino acids. Trimming cost V 4 bases and J 3 bases, with 22 bases left between them. The CDR3 nucleotides read TGTGCCAGCAGCAACTCGGGAGCCCCTAAGGCGGACACTGAAGCTTTCTTT. Translated, it gives CASSNSGAPKADTEAFF.

The rearrangement uses TRBV7-2 and TRBJ2-1, with D perhaps matching TRBD1 or TRBD2 (5 bases each). From germline, CDR1 is SGHTA and CDR2 FQGNSA. V lost 6 bases and J 4 bases, leaving 16 bases between the germline ends. The CDR3 sequence is 15 residues long. The CDR3 sequence is CASSMGVAVYNEQFF. The CDR3 region has the DNA TGTGCCAGCAGTATGGGGGTAGCAGTTTACAATGAGCAGTTCTTC.

The rearrangement joins TRBV12-3 or TRBV12-4 to TRBJ2-7; D call uncertain. There are 14 residues in the CDR3. Trimming left V 3 bases short and J 6 bases short, with 15 bases between. The CDR3 sequence: CASSLRNQVGEQYF. The CDR3 DNA is TGTGCCAGCAGTTTGAGGAACCAAGTGGGCGAGCAGTACTTC.

The V gene is TRBV7-2, the J gene TRBJ2-2, with 15 positions matching TRBD2. Germline lookup yields CDR1 SGHTA and CDR2 FQGNSA. V lost 5 bases to trimming and J lost 7 bases; unmatched junction nucleotides: 5. CDR3 size: 16 residues. CDR3 nucleotides: TGTGCCAGCAGCGGACTAGCGGGAGGGAGAGACGGGGAGCTGTTTTTT. This codes for CASSGLAGGRDGELFF.